These 6 T cell receptor beta chains were all obtained from the same sample, sequenced in a study of T-cell memory formation after mild COVID-19. Each CDR3 protein gets one entry after TCRdb re-called the 5' RACE reads with MiXCR. The sample includes 100,000 or so distinct CDR3 sequences, approximately 12% seen only once; the top ten take about 40%. The sequenced sample consisted of PBMCs or a T cell subset sorted from them (not recorded which). These receptors originate from a man younger than 35 who had mild COVID-19 (a few samples of this study predate the infection). Cell type and time point are not known.

The chain recombines TRBV10-3 with TRBJ2-5; 7 bases fit TRBD2. J was trimmed by 4 bases and V by 3 bases; bases with no gene match: 5. The germline gives CDR1 ENHRY, CDR2 SYGVKD. The CDR3 covers 14 residues. The CDR3 DNA sequence: TGTGCCATCAGTGACGGGGGGTCCCCAGAGACCCAGTACTTC. Its translation is CAISDGGSPETQYF.

A few counts support this clonotype. The CDR3 DNA reads TGTGCCAGTCTGGGACAGGGGTATTACGAGCAGTACTTC. Protein: CASLGQGYYEQYF. The gene calls are TRBV25-1 and TRBJ2-7; 10 positions agree with TRBD1. Germline values: CDR1 MGHDK, CDR2 SYGVNS. CDR3 length: 13 residues. Unmatched junction bases numbered 6, after V lost 9 bases and J lost 4 bases.

Here the CDR3 reads CASSRGGEGNTEAFF. The CDR3, as DNA: TGTGCCAGCAGCCGCGGGGGGGAGGGGAACACTGAAGCTTTCTTT. The rearrangement uses TRBV7-6 and TRBJ1-1, with a weak D call TRBD1 (5 bases). V lost 5 bases, J lost 1 base, and 14 bases lay in between. The CDR3 loop spans 15 amino acids. Germline V gene lookup returns CDR1 SGHVS and CDR2 FNYEAQ.

This clonotype was picked up a small number of times. This chain connects TRBV6-4 to TRBJ2-3; no clear D. The V end was cut by 4 bases, the J end by 2 bases, with 13 bases between. CDR1 is MRHNA and CDR2 is SNTAGT in the germline V gene. CDR3 length equals 15 residues. This CDR3 reads CASSARVEPTDTQYF. The CDR3 DNA sequence: TGTGCCAGCAGTGCCCGAGTGGAGCCCACAGATACGCAGTATTTT.

The V gene is TRBV6-5, the J gene TRBJ1-3, with D unclear. The CDR3 sequence is 13 residues long. V dropped 7 bases and J dropped 0 bases, with 7 bases sitting between them. The V gene's germline CDR1 is MNHEY and CDR2 SVGAGI. CDR3 sequence reads: CASIPGSGNTIYF. In nucleotides, the CDR3 is TGTGCCAGCATTCCCGGCTCTGGAAACACCATATATTTT.

This clonotype turned up a few times. This sequence joins TRBV6-5 and TRBJ2-7, with 10 bases aligning to TRBD2. CDR1 MNHEY and CDR2 SVGAGI come from the germline V gene. The CDR3 is 14 residues long. V shed 6 bases, J shed 3 bases, and the junction held 5 bases outside the gene matches. CDR3 in DNA: TGTGCCAGCAGGACTCGGACTAGCGGCTACGAGCAGTACTTC. It encodes CASRTRTSGYEQYF.